This T cell receptor (beta chain) was documented in a study of a mutant IDH1 vaccine in newly diagnosed glioma. About the research overall: Eight vaccine doses were administered to patients at weeks 1, 3, 5, 7, 11, 15, 19 and 23. Before enrollment, the patients had been treated with radiotherapy alone, temozolomide alone, or both together. Most of them had received both.

General study results and limits: Pseudoprogression appeared independent of alterations in top peripheral clonotypes. Vaccination induced immune responses in approximately 93% of patients.

Germline V gene sequence: CDR1 KGHSH, CDR2 LQKENI. This CDR3 has 15 residues. Trimming removed 2 bases from V and 8 bases from J, with 15 bases in between. Time point specified: week 11, during vaccination. In every dose of vaccine, 300 ug of mutant IDH1 20-mer peptide was given alongside topical imiquimod. The data were produced by immunoSEQ multiplex PCR, yet TCRdb's version contains in-frame clones alone and is incomplete. The repertoire holds 110,000 or so clones, with roughly 90% as singletons. In this sample, this clone turned up once. Its antigen is currently unknown. The sequences come from PBMCs, collected from a glioma patient whose treatment included an IDH1 peptide vaccine. This receptor was obtained from a woman between 45 and 60 years old with glioma. The J gene is TRBJ2-2, the V gene TRBV18; D might be TRBD1 (5 bases). The CDR3 DNA reads TGTGCCAGCTCACCATTACGGCAGGGCGCAGGGGAGCTGTTTTTT. Its protein is CASSPLRQGAGELFF.